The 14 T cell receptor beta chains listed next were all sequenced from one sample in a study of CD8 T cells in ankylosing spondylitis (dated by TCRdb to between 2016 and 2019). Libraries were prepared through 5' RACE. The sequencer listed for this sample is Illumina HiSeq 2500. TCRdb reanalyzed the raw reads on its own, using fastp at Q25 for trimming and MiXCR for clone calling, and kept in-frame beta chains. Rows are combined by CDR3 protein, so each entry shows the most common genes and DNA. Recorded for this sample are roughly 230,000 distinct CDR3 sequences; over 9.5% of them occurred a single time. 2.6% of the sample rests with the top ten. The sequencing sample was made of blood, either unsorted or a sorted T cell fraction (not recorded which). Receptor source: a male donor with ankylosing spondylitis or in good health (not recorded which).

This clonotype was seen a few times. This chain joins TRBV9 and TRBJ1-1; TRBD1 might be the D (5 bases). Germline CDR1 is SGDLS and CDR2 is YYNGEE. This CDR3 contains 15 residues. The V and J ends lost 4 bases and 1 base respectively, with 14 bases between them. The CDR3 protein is CASSPGLVGNTEAFF. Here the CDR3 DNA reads TGTGCCAGCAGCCCGGGACTCGTAGGGAACACTGAAGCTTTCTTT. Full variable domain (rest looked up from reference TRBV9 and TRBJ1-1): DSGVTQTPKHLITATGQRVTLRCSPRSGDLSVYWYQQSLDQGLQFLIQYYNGEERAKGNILERFSAQQFPDLHSELNLSSLELGDSALYFCASSPGLVGNTEAFFGQGTRLTVV.

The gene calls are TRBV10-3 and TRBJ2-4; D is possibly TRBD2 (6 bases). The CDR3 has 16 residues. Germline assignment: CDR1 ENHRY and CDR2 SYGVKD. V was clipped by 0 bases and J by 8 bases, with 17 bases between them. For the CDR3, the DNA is TGTGCCATCAGTGAGTCGCTCGTCGGGGGTAGGGACATTCAGTACTTC. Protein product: CAISESLVGGRDIQYF.

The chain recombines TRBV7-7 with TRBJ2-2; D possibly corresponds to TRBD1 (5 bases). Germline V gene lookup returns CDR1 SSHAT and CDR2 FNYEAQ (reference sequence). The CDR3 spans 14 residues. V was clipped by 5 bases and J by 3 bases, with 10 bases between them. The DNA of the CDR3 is TGTGCCAGCAGCACAGGACAATACACCGGGGAGCTGTTTTTT. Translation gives CASSTGQYTGELFF.

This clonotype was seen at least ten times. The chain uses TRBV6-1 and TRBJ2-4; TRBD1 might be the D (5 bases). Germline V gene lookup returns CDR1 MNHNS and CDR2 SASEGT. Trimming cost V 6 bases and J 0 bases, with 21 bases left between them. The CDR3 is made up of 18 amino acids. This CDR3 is CASRPGQGSSLAKNIQYF. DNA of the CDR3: TGTGCCAGCAGACCCGGACAAGGTTCCTCCCTAGCCAAAAACATTCAGTACTTC.

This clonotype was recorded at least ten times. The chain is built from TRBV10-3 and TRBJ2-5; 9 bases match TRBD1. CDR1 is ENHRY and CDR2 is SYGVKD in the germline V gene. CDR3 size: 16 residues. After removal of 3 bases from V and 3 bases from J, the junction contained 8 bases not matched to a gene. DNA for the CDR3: TGTGCCATCAGTGAAAAATCGGGGACAGGGAAAGAGACCCAGTACTTC. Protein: CAISEKSGTGKETQYF.

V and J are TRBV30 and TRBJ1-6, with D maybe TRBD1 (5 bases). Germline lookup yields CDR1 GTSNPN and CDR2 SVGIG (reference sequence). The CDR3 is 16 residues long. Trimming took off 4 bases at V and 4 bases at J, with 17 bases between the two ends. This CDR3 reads CAWKERPGYYNSPLHF. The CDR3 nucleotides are TGTGCCTGGAAGGAAAGGCCAGGGTATTATAATTCACCCCTCCACTTT.

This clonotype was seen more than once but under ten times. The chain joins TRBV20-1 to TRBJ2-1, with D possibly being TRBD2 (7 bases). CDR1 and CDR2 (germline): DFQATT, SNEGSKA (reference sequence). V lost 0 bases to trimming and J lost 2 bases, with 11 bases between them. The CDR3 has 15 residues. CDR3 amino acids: CSARDEGGPYNEQFF. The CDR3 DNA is TGCAGTGCTAGAGATGAGGGGGGGCCCTACAATGAGCAGTTCTTC.

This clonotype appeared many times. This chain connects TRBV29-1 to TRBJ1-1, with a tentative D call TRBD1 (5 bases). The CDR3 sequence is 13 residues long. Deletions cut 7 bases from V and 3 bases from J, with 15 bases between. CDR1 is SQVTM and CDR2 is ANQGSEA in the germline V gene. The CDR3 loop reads CSGSPGTDTEAFF. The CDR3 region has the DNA TGCAGCGGGAGCCCAGGGACCGACACTGAAGCTTTCTTT.

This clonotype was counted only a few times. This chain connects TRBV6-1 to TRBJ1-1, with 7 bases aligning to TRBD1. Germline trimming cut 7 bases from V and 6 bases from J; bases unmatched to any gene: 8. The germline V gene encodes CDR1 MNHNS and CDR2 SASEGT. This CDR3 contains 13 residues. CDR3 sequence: CASTKTGDPEAFF. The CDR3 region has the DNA TGTGCCAGCACCAAAACAGGGGATCCTGAAGCTTTCTTT.

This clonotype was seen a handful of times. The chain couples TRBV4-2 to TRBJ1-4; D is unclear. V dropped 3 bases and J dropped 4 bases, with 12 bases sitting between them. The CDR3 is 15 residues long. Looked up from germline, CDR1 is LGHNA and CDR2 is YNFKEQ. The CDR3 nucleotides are TGTGCCAGCAGCCAGGCTCGGGGATTTAATGAAAAACTGTTTTTT. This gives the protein CASSQARGFNEKLFF.

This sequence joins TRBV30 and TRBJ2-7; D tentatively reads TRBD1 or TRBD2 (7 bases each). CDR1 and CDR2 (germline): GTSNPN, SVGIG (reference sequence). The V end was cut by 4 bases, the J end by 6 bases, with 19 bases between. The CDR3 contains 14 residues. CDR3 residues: CAWTSAGGGGEQYF. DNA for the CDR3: TGTGCCTGGACTTCAGCAGGGGGGGGCGGCGAGCAGTACTTC.

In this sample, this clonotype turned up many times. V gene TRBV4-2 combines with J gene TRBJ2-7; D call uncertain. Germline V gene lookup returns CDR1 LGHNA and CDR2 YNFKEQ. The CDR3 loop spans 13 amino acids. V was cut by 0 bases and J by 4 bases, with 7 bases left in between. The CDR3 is CASSQDLGYEQYF. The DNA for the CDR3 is TGTGCCAGCAGCCAAGATCTCGGGTACGAGCAGTACTTC.

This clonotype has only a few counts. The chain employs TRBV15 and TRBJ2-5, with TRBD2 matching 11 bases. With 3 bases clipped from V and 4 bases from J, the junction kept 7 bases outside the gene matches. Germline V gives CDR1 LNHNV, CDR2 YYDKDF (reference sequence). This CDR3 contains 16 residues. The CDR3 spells CATSRALAGGSETQYF. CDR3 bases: TGTGCCACCAGCAGGGCCCTAGCGGGAGGCTCAGAGACCCAGTACTTC.

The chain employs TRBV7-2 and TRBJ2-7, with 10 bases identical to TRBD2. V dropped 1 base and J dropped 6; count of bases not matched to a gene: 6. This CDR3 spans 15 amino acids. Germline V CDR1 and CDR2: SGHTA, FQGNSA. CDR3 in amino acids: CASSLGAGGPGEQYF. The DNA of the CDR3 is TGTGCCAGCAGCTTAGGAGCGGGGGGGCCGGGCGAGCAGTACTTC.